This TCR beta chain was captured by sequencing in a study of T cells after yellow fever vaccination. Study-level background: SMART-Seq v4 Ultra Low Input served to prepare low-cell-number fractions.

A process of 5'RACE template switching, which added a universal primer site and UMIs, was used to make TCR cDNA. TCRdb reprocessed the 5' RACE reads via MiXCR and lists one record per CDR3 protein. The sample has about 340,000 distinct CDR3 sequences, approximately 13% seen once. Findings of the study overall: Abundant clonotypes from the bulk population could get into FACS-sorted repertoires as contaminants. Clonotypes appearing in both CD4 and CD8 compartments existed, and their share was small.

The CDR3 spans 12 residues. Germline CDR1 is SEHNR and CDR2 is FQNEAQ (reference sequence). V gave up 6 bases and J gave up 7 bases, with 10 bases separating them. This clonotype has only a few counts. Its cognate antigen is unknown. The rearrangement joins TRBV7-9 to TRBJ1-5, with D tentatively TRBD1 (5 bases). This specimen was CD4+ T cells sorted from PBMCs, taken 15 days after the yellow fever booster vaccination. The receptor comes from a man aged 18 to 29 who received the YFV17D yellow fever vaccine. CDR3 amino acids: CASSPTDQPQHF. Written as DNA, the CDR3 is TGTGCCAGCAGTCCGACAGACCAGCCCCAGCATTTT.